A single T cell receptor (beta chain) is shown here with its context. Its target is unknown. Here immunoSEQ multiplex PCR was the method, and the copy in TCRdb shows in-frame clones only, minus some. The sample lists 65,000 to 85,000 clones; 85% to 95% were seen once. This entry comes from a study of lymphopenia after photon versus proton radiotherapy. Notes on the study in general: Proton therapy kept repertoires fairly stable, unlike photons, which gained effector/memory cells. Authors raise, but do not show, better survival with proton therapy.

The sequences come from peripheral blood, collected from a patient treated with photon-based radiotherapy. The clonotype comes from a woman aged 40-49 years with cholangiocarcinoma.

The CDR3 sequence: CASPDGGNTEAFF. Here the CDR3 DNA reads TGTGCCAGCCCAGATGGGGGGAACACTGAAGCTTTCTTT. The chain combines TRBV6-1 with TRBJ1-1; D perhaps matches TRBD1 (5 bases). The CDR3 extends over 13 amino acids. V lost 8 bases and J 1 base, leaving 11 bases between the germline ends. In germline, CDR1 is MNHNS, CDR2 SASEGT.